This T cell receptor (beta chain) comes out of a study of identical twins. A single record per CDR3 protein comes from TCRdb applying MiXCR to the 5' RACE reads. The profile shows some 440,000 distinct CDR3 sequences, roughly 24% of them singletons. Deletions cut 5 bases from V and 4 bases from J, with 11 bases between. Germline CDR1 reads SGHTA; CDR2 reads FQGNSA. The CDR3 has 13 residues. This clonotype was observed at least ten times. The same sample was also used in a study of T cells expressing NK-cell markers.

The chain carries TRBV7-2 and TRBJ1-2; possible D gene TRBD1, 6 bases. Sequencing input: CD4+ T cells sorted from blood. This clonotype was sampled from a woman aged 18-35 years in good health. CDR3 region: CASSPDRTYGYTF. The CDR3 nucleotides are TGTGCCAGCAGCCCGGACAGAACCTATGGCTACACCTTC.